One and the same sample provided the 26 T cell receptor beta chains below, sequenced in a study of T cell clonality in common variable immunodeficiency. Sequenced by immunoSEQ multiplex PCR; TCRdb stores in-frame clones only, minus some. This sample carries about 47,000 clones and no singletons, and 0.68% goes to the top ten. The sequenced sample consisted of peripheral blood mononuclear cells. These receptors were obtained from a person aged 18 to 75 in good health.

This clone was observed many times. The read gets to within 3 residues of the CDR3 end, and the germline J gene fills in the rest. The chain has TRBV19 and TRBJ2-7, with 10 bases matching TRBD2. V gave up 5 bases and J gave up 5 bases; unmatched junction bases: 9. Germline CDR1 and CDR2: LNHDA and SQIVND (reference sequence). The CDR3 length is 15 residues. The part of the CDR3 DNA that was read is TGTGCCAGTAGTGCCACCCCCCTAGCGGGGGACGAG. This sequence encodes CASSATPLAGDE. The entire CDR3 protein is CASSATPLAGDEQYF.

This clone showed up many times. The CDR3 end is not reached by the read, which stops 3 residues before it; the germline J gene fills it in. This chain uses TRBV29-1 with TRBJ2-1; 7 bases line up with TRBD2. There are 13 residues in the CDR3. V dropped 5 bases and J dropped 5; count of bases not matched to a gene: 6. CDR1 and CDR2 (germline): SQVTM, ANQGSEA. The DNA read from the CDR3 is TGCAGCGTTTTTCGGGGGGTGAACAATGAG. This sequence encodes CSVFRGVNNE. The full-length CDR3 reads as CSVFRGVNNEQFF.

This clone appeared many times. The missing CDR3 end, 3 residues past where the read stops, is filled in from the germline J gene. The chain couples TRBV10-2 to TRBJ2-7; TRBD2 matches 7 bases. CDR1 is WSHSY and CDR2 is SAAADI in the germline V gene. This CDR3 comprises 14 residues. The V and J ends lost 2 bases and 2 bases, in that order; junction bases with no gene match: 3. Partial CDR3 DNA: TGCGCCAGCAGTGAGCTAGGACTAGCCTACGAG. Residues: CASSELGLAYE. From start to end, the CDR3 is CASSELGLAYEQYF.

This clone was recorded at least ten times. The sequence runs out 3 residues before the end of the CDR3; the remainder is reconstructed from the germline J gene. The chain is built from TRBV7-2 and TRBJ2-7, with 11 bases fitting TRBD1. The CDR3 totals 15 residues. Losses at the gene ends were 3 bases for V and 4 bases for J; bases not matched to a gene: 5. Looked up from germline, CDR1 is SGHTA and CDR2 is FQGNSA. CDR3 protein: CASSFSGTGGYEQYF. CDR3 DNA (partial): TGTGCCAGCAGCTTCTCCGGGACAGGGGGTTACGAG. Drawing the rest from reference TRBV7-2 and TRBJ2-7, the complete variable domain is GAGVSQSPSNKVTEKGKDVELRCDPISGHTALYWYRQSLGQGLEFLIYFQGNSAPDKSGLPSDRFSAERTGGSVSTLTIQRTQQEDSAVYLCASSFSGTGGYEQYFGPGTRLTVT.

This clone was seen at least ten times. The read finishes 3 residues shy of the CDR3 end, and the germline J gene is used to complete it. V is TRBV24-1 and J is TRBJ2-1; 13 nucleotides align to TRBD2. Trimming removed 4 bases from V and 4 bases from J; junction bases left unmatched: 6. Per the germline V gene, CDR1 is KGHDR and CDR2 is SFDVKD. The CDR3 spans 17 residues. Partial CDR3 DNA: TGTGCCACCAGTGACCCGACTAGCGGGGGGCTATACAATGAG. Protein product: CATSDPTSGGLYNE. The entire CDR3 is CATSDPTSGGLYNEQFF.

This clone was counted many times. The read gets to within 3 residues of the CDR3 end, and the germline J gene fills in the rest. The V and J genes are TRBV5-1 and TRBJ2-7, with 9 bases matching TRBD1. Unmatched junction bases numbered 5, after V lost 1 base and J lost 0 bases. This CDR3 comprises 16 residues. The germline CDR1 and CDR2 sequences are SGHRS and YFSETQ. The covered CDR3 bases are TGCGCCAGCAGCTTGTCAGGGACAGGGATCTCCTACGAG. As protein: CASSLSGTGISYE. The CDR3 in full is CASSLSGTGISYEQYF.

This clone was counted at least ten times. The read falls 3 residues short of the CDR3 end, and the missing part is taken from the germline J gene. V gene TRBV10-1 combines with J gene TRBJ2-2; a possible D gene is TRBD1 (6 bases). V was shortened by 6 bases and J by 2 bases, with 7 bases between the two germline ends. The CDR3 contains 13 residues. CDR1 and CDR2 (germline): WNHNN, SYGVQD (reference sequence). The part of the CDR3 DNA that was read is TGCGCCAGCAGACAGGGAAACACCGGGGAG. It codes for CASRQGNTGE. The CDR3 in its entirety is CASRQGNTGELFF.

This clone was recorded many times. The read terminates 3 residues ahead of where the CDR3 ends, so the germline J gene completes it. This chain uses TRBV4-1 with TRBJ2-3, with 10 bases lining up with TRBD2. Looked up from germline, CDR1 is MGHRA and CDR2 is YSYEKL. The CDR3 sequence is 15 residues long. Trimming cost V 6 bases and J 2 bases; bases outside gene matches: 5. The sequenced CDR3 bases are TGCGCCAGCAGTCTAGCGGGGGCCTACACAGATACG. Encoded protein: CASSLAGAYTDT. The whole CDR3 is CASSLAGAYTDTQYF.

The sample holds many counts of this clone. The read terminates 3 residues before the CDR3 end, so the remaining end is supplied by the germline J gene. The V and J genes are TRBV5-1 and TRBJ1-6; D is unclear. Germline V gene data show CDR1 as SGHRS and CDR2 as YFSETQ. This CDR3 has 14 residues. The V and J ends lost 0 bases and 10 bases respectively, with 11 bases between them. The sequenced CDR3 bases are TGCGCCAGCAGCTTGGCCGGGTACGGGTCACCC. This gives the protein CASSLAGYGSP. The entire CDR3 sequence reads CASSLAGYGSPLHF.

This clone showed up many times. The CDR3 end lies 3 residues beyond the end of the read and is filled in from the germline J gene. The chain links TRBV7-3 to TRBJ1-1; D gene unclear. Germline V gene sequence: CDR1 SGHTA, CDR2 FQGTGA. The ends were cut back, 5 bases at V and 5 bases at J, with 15 bases in the middle. CDR3 length: 14 residues. The CDR3 is CASSLGGRRTEAFF. The part of the CDR3 DNA that was read is TGTGCCAGCAGCCTGGGCGGGAGGCGAACTGAA.

This clone was found many times. With the read ending 3 residues before the CDR3 end, the germline J gene is used to fill in that end. The V gene is TRBV2, the J gene TRBJ2-5; 10 bases match TRBD1. This CDR3 is 15 amino acids long. V dropped 8 bases and J dropped 1; count of bases not matched to a gene: 7. Germline V gives CDR1 SNHLY, CDR2 FYNNEI. The sequenced part of the CDR3 DNA is TGTGCCAGCGCGGGAGACAGGGGGCGCCAAGAGACC. This encodes CASAGDRGRQET. The full-length CDR3 reads as CASAGDRGRQETQYF. The variable domain in full, with the rest retrieved from reference TRBV2 and TRBJ2-5, is EPEVTQTPSHQVTQMGQEVILRCVPISNHLYFYWYRQILGQKVEFLVSFYNNEISEKSEIFDDQFSVERPDGSNFTLKIRSTKLEDSAMYFCASAGDRGRQETQYFGPGTRLLVL.

In its sample, this clone was seen many times. The read halts 3 residues ahead of the CDR3 end, with the missing end drawn from the germline J gene. V is TRBV24-1 and J is TRBJ2-3; D is uncertain. Trimming removed 3 bases from V and 0 bases from J, with 9 bases in between. This CDR3 has 15 residues. Germline-derived CDR1 and CDR2 are KGHDR and SFDVKD. CDR3 sequence: CATSDPGGSTDTQYF. The part of the CDR3 DNA that was read is TGTGCCACCAGTGATCCTGGCGGAAGCACAGATACG.

This clone was recorded a few times. The observed sequence ends 3 residues before the CDR3 terminus, with the missing tail filled in from the germline J gene. This chain joins TRBV18 and TRBJ2-3; possible D gene TRBD1, 6 bases. This CDR3 contains 15 residues. V lost 2 bases and J 1 base, leaving 10 bases between the germline ends. Germline V lookup: CDR1 KGHSH, CDR2 LQKENI. CDR3: CASSPTGRRTDTQYF. The CDR3 DNA, read in part, is TGTGCCAGCTCACCAACAGGGCGTCGCACAGATACG.

This clone was counted ten times or more. The read ends 3 residues shy of where the CDR3 ends; the end is completed using the germline J gene. The V and J genes are TRBV7-2 and TRBJ2-7; D might be TRBD1 (8 bases). Deletions cut 5 bases from V and 4 bases from J, with 18 bases between. Germline CDR1 and CDR2: SGHTA and FQGNSA. The CDR3 contains 15 residues. CDR3 residues: CASSLGQGLIYEQYF. Incomplete CDR3 DNA: TGTGCCAGCAGCCTTGGACAGGGACTAATATACGAG. The full variable domain, with the rest looked up from reference TRBV7-2 and TRBJ2-7, is GAGVSQSPSNKVTEKGKDVELRCDPISGHTALYWYRQSLGQGLEFLIYFQGNSAPDKSGLPSDRFSAERTGGSVSTLTIQRTQQEDSAVYLCASSLGQGLIYEQYFGPGTRLTVT.

This clone appeared many times. CDR3 residues: CASTLGGGGVYGYTF. The sequenced CDR3 bases are TGTGCCAGTACTCTAGGGGGAGGGGGCGTCTATGGC. The chain is built from TRBV19 and TRBJ1-2; 7 positions match TRBD1. The missing CDR3 end, 3 residues past where the read stops, is filled in from the germline J gene. CDR1 LNHDA and CDR2 SQIVND come from the germline V gene (reference sequence). The CDR3 is made up of 15 amino acids. The V gene end was trimmed by 7 bases and the J gene end by 4 bases; junction bases not matched to a gene: 12.

The sample holds many counts of this clone. From the germline J gene comes the end of the CDR3, since the read stops 3 residues before it. The chain links TRBV11-3 to TRBJ1-2; D is undetermined. Deletions cut 2 bases from V and 0 bases from J, with 7 bases between. This CDR3 has 14 amino acids. Looked up from germline, CDR1 is SGHNT and CDR2 is YENEEA. CDR3 sequence reads: CASSLSAANYGYTF. Incomplete CDR3 DNA: TGTGCCAGCAGCTTATCCGCAGCTAACTATGGC.

This clone was recorded many times. The CDR3 extends 3 residues past the end of the read, so its final part is completed from the germline J gene. The chain recombines TRBV19 with TRBJ1-1, with TRBD1 matching 8 bases. The CDR3 is 17 amino acids. In germline, CDR1 is LNHDA, CDR2 SQIVND (reference sequence). V gave up 2 bases and J gave up 3 bases; unmatched junction bases: 11. The part of the CDR3 DNA that was read is TGTGCCAGTAGTATATGGGCCGGCAGGGGGCTTGACACTGAA. This gives the protein CASSIWAGRGLDTE. The CDR3 in full is CASSIWAGRGLDTEAFF.

At least ten counts were recorded for this clone. The sequenced fragment ends 3 residues before the CDR3 boundary, so the rest is inferred from the germline J gene. The chain carries TRBV7-2 and TRBJ2-3; 7 bases match TRBD2. J was trimmed by 2 bases and V by 2 bases; bases with no gene match: 4. The CDR3 consists of 15 residues. In germline, CDR1 is SGHTA, CDR2 FQGNSA. CDR3 protein: CASSLLAGDTDTQYF. CDR3 DNA (partial): TGTGCCAGCAGCTTATTGGCGGGGGACACAGATACG.

This clone was picked up many times. The CDR3 end lies 3 residues beyond the end of the read and is filled in from the germline J gene. The rearrangement joins TRBV10-3 to TRBJ2-7; 10 bases agree with TRBD2. This CDR3 region has 17 residues. With 2 bases clipped from V and 0 bases from J, the junction kept 7 bases outside the gene matches. Germline V lookup: CDR1 ENHRY, CDR2 SYGVKD. The CDR3 DNA, read in part, is TGTGCCATCAGTGAGCCAGAGACTAGCGGGTTCTCCTACGAG. Protein sequence: CAISEPETSGFSYE. The full CDR3 protein reads CAISEPETSGFSYEQYF.

This clone was seen ten or more times. Sequencing ends 3 residues short of the CDR3 end; the germline J gene provides the rest. The chain employs TRBV19 and TRBJ2-7; a possible D gene is TRBD1 (7 bases). CDR1 and CDR2 from the germline V gene are LNHDA and SQIVND (reference sequence). The CDR3 is 14 residues long. Trimming took 4 bases from V and 2 from J, leaving 12 bases between them. This CDR3 reads CASSRGDRAYEQYF. The sequenced part of the CDR3 DNA is TGTGCCAGTAGTAGGGGGGACAGAGCCTACGAG.

This clone was seen repeatedly, ten times or more. The read ends 3 residues early relative to the CDR3; the germline J gene fills the gap. The chain joins TRBV2 to TRBJ2-5; 9 nucleotides agree with TRBD1. Germline V CDR1 and CDR2: SNHLY, FYNNEI. The CDR3 is made up of 17 amino acids. The junction had 10 bases not matched to a gene; V was cut back by 0 bases and J by 5 bases. This CDR3 is CASSEAGDGTGWETQYF. CDR3 DNA (partial): TGTGCCAGCAGTGAAGCTGGCGATGGGACAGGGTGGGAGACC.

This clone has at least ten counts. The sequenced fragment ends 3 residues before the CDR3 boundary, so the rest is inferred from the germline J gene. The chain carries TRBV20-1 and TRBJ2-3; maybe TRBD1 (5 bases). The CDR3 loop spans 14 amino acids. The V gene's germline CDR1 is DFQATT and CDR2 SNEGSKA (reference sequence). V shed 4 bases and J shed 2 bases, with 13 bases lying between them. The CDR3 sequence is CSAKPAGFTDTQYF. The sequenced CDR3 bases are TGCAGTGCTAAACCCGCAGGGTTCACAGATACG.

This clone was picked up many times. The CDR3 end is not reached by the read, which stops 3 residues before it; the germline J gene fills it in. The rearrangement uses TRBV19 and TRBJ1-1; 7 positions match TRBD1. Germline CDR1 is LNHDA and CDR2 is SQIVND (reference sequence). The length of the CDR3 is 15 residues. The junction had 9 bases not matched to a gene; V was cut back by 5 bases and J by 3 bases. The CDR3 is CASSRQGGRDTEAFF. The sequenced CDR3 bases are TGTGCCAGTAGTCGACAGGGTGGTAGGGACACTGAA.

This clone was seen repeatedly, ten times or more. The CDR3 end is not reached by the read, which stops 3 residues before it; the germline J gene fills it in. This chain joins TRBV10-3 and TRBJ1-1; 7 bases align to TRBD1. The CDR3 covers 14 residues. Germline V gene lookup returns CDR1 ENHRY and CDR2 SYGVKD. V dropped 6 bases and J dropped 5; count of bases not matched to a gene: 9. CDR3 sequence reads: CAIRGTDFLTEAFF. The CDR3 DNA, read in part, is TGTGCCATCAGGGGGACAGACTTTCTGACTGAA.

This clone was picked up many times. The read ends 3 residues shy of where the CDR3 ends; the end is completed using the germline J gene. The V and J genes are TRBV9 and TRBJ2-2; 13 bases align to TRBD2. Germline V CDR1 and CDR2: SGDLS, YYNGEE. V gave up 3 bases and J gave up 2 bases; unmatched junction bases: 16. The CDR3 has 21 amino acids. This CDR3 is CASSATGLAGAYRRNTGELFF. The CDR3 bases that were read are TGTGCCAGCAGCGCCACCGGACTAGCGGGGGCCTACCGCCGAAACACCGGGGAG.

In this sample, this clone turned up many times. The read ends 3 residues before the CDR3 terminus; that terminus is restored from the germline J gene. The V and J genes are TRBV19 and TRBJ1-2; 7 positions match TRBD1. The germline V gene has CDR1 LNHDA and CDR2 SQIVND (reference sequence). The CDR3 sequence is 15 residues long. The V segment lost 5 bases and the J segment 0 bases; nucleotides outside the gene matches: 6. This CDR3 reads CASSSWDSTNYGYTF. The part of the CDR3 DNA that was read is TGTGCCAGTAGTTCGTGGGACAGCACTAACTATGGC.